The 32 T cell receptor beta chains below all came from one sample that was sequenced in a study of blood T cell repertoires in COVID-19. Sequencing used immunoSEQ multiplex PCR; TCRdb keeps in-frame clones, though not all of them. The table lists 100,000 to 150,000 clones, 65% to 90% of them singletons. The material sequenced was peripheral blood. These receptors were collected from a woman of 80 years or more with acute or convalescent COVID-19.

The CDR3 loop is CASSLRGNTEAFF. The CDR3 bases are TGTGCCAGCAGCTTAAGGGGGAACACTGAAGCTTTCTTT. This chain uses TRBV7-6 with TRBJ1-1; the D gene is possibly TRBD1 (5 bases). CDR3 length: 13 amino acids. Germline loops: CDR1 SGHVS, CDR2 FNYEAQ. V shed 2 bases and J shed 1 base, with 5 bases lying between them.

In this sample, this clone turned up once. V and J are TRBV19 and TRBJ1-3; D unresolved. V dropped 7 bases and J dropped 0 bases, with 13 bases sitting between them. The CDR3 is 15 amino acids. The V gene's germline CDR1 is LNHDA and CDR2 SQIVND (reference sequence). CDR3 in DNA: TGTGCCAGTACGTCCGGGTGGCGCTCTGGAAACACCATATATTTT. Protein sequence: CASTSGWRSGNTIYF.

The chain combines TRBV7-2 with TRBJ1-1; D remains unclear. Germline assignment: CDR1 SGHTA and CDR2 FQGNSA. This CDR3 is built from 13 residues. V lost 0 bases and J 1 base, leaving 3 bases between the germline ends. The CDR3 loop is CASSLAQNTEAFF. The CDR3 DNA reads TGTGCCAGCAGCTTAGCACAGAACACTGAAGCTTTCTTT.

The DNA for the CDR3 is TGTGCCAGTAGTATAGACCACAGGGGGGTTGAAGCTTTCTTT. It yields the protein CASSIDHRGVEAFF. This chain joins TRBV19 and TRBJ1-1, with TRBD1 matching 8 bases. Germline CDR1 is LNHDA and CDR2 is SQIVND (reference sequence). V lost 0 bases to trimming and J lost 7 bases; unmatched junction nucleotides: 4. The CDR3 is 14 amino acids. The variable domain in full, completed from reference TRBV19 and TRBJ1-1, reads DGGITQSPKYLFRKEGQNVTLSCEQNLNHDAMYWYRQDPGQGLRLIYYSQIVNDFQKGDIAEGYSVSREKKESFPLTVTSAQKNPTAFYLCASSIDHRGVEAFFGQGTRLTVV.

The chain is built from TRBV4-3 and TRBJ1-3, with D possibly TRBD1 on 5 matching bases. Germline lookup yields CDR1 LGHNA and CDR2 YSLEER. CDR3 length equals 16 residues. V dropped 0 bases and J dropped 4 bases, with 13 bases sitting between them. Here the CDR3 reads CASSQDNTRGGNTIYF. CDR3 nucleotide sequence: TGCGCCAGCAGCCAAGATAACACAAGGGGAGGAAACACCATATATTTT.

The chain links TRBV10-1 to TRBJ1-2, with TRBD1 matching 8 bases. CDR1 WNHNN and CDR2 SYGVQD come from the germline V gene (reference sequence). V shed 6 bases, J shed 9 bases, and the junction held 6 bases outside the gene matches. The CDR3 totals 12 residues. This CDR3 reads CASSRDRISYTF. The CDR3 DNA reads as TGCGCCAGCAGCCGGGACAGGATAAGCTACACCTTC.

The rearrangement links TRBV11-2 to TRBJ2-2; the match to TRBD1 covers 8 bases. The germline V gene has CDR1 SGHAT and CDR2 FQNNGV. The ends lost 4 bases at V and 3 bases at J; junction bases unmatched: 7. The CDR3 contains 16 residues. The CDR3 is CASSSVGTGDTGELFF. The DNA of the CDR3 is TGTGCCAGCAGCTCCGTTGGGACAGGCGACACCGGGGAGCTGTTTTTT.

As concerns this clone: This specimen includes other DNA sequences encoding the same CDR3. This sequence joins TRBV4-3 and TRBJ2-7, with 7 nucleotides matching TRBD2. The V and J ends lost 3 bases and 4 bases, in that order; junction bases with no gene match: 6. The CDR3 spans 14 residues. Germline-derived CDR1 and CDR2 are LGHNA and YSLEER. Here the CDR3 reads CASSQLWGGYEQYF. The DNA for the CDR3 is TGCGCCAGCAGCCAGTTATGGGGGGGATACGAGCAGTACTTC.

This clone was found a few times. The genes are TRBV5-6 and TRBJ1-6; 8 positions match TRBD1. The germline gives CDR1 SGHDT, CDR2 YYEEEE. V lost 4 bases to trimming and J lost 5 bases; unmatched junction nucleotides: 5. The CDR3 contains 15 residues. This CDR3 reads CASSRDRQHNSPLHF. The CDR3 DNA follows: TGTGCCAGCAGCCGGGACAGGCAACATAATTCACCCCTCCACTTT.

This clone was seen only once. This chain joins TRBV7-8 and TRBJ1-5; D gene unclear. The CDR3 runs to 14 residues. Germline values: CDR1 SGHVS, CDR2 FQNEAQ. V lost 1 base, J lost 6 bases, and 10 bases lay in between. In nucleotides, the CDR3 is TGTGCCAGCAGCTTAGACATTTTCAGTCAGCCCCAGCATTTT. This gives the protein CASSLDIFSQPQHF.

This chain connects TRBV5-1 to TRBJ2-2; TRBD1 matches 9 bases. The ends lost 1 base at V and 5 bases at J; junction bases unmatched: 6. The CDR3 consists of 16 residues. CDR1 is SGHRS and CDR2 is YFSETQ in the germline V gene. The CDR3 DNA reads TGCGCCAGCAGCTTGAACAGGGGGCGTCGGACCGGGGAGCTGTTTTTT. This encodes CASSLNRGRRTGELFF.

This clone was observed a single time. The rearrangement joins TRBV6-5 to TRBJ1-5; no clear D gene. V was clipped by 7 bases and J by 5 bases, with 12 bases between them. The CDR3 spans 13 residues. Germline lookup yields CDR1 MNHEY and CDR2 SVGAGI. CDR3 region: CASNKGGDQPQHF. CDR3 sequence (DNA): TGTGCCAGCAATAAAGGCGGTGATCAGCCCCAGCATTTT.

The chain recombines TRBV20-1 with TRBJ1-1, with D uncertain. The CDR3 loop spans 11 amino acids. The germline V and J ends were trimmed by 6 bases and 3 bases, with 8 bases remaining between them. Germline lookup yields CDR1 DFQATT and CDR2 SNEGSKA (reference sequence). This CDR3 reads CSAPGDTEAFF. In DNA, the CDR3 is TGCAGTGCCCCCGGGGACACTGAAGCTTTCTTT.

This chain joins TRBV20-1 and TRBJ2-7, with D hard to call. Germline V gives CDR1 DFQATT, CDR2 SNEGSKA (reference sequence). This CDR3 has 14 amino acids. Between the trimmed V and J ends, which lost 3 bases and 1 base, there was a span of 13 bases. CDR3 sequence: CSASGQTFSYEQYF. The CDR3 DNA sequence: TGCAGTGCTAGTGGGCAGACTTTTTCCTACGAGCAGTACTTC.

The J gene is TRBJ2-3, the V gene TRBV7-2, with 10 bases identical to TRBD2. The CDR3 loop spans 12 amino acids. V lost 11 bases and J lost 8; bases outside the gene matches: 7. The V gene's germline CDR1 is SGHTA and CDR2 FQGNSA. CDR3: CASTSGGVTQYF. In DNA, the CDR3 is TGTGCCTCGACCAGCGGGGGGGTTACGCAGTATTTT.

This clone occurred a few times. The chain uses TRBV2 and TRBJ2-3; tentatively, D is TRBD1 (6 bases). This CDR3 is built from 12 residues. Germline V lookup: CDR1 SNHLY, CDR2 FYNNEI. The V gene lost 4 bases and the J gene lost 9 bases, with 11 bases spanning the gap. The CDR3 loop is CASSGTEGTQYF. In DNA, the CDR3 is TGTGCCAGCAGTGGGACAGAAGGAACGCAGTATTTT.

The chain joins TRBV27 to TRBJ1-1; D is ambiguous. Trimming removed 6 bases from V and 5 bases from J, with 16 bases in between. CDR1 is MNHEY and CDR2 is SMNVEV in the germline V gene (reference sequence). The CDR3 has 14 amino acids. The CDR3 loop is CASRPERAGTEAFF. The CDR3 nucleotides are TGTGCCAGCAGACCGGAAAGGGCGGGTACTGAAGCTTTCTTT.

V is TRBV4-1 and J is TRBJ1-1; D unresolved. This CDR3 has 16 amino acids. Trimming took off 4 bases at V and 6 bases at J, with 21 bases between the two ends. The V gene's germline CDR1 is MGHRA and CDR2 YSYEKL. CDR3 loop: CASSPIGGIRSAEAFF. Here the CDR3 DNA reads TGCGCCAGCAGCCCTATAGGAGGGATACGGTCCGCTGAAGCTTTCTTT.

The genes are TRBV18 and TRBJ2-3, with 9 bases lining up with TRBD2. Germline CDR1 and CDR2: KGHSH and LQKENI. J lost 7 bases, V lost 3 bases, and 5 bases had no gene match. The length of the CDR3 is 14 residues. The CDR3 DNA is TGTGCCAGCTCACCTCCGACTAGCGGCTATACGCAGTATTTT. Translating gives CASSPPTSGYTQYF.

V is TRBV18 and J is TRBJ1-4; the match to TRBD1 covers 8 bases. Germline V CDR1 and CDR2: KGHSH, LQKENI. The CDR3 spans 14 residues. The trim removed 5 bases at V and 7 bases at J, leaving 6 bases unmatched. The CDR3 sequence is CASSRTGWAEKLFF. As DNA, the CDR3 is TGTGCCAGCTCAAGGACAGGGTGGGCTGAAAAACTGTTTTTT. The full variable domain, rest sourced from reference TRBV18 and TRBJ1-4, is NAGVMQNPRHLVRRRGQEARLRCSPMKGHSHVYWYRQLPEEGLKFMVYLQKENIIDESGMPKERFSAEFPKEGPSILRIQQVVRGDSAAYFCASSRTGWAEKLFFGSGTQLSVL.

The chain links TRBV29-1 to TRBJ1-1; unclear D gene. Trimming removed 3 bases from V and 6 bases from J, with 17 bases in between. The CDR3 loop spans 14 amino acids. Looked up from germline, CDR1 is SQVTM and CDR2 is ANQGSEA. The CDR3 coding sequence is TGCAGCGTTGATTTGGCCGGGAAGGTCGCTGAAGCTTTCTTT. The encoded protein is CSVDLAGKVAEAFF.

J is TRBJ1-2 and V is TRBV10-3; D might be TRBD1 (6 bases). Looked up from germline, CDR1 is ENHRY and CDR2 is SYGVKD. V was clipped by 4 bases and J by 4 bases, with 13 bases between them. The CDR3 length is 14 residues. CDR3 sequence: CAISVRDNPYGYTF. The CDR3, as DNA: TGTGCCATCAGTGTTCGGGACAACCCCTATGGCTACACCTTC.

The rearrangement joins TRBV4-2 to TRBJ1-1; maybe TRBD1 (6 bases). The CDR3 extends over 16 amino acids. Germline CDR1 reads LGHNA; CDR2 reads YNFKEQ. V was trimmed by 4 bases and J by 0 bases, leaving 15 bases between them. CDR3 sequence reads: CASSPLGTLMNTEAFF. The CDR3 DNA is TGTGCCAGCAGCCCTCTCGGGACATTAATGAACACTGAAGCTTTCTTT.

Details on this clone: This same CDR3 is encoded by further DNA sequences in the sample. CDR3 DNA sequence: TGTGCCAGCTCACCTGGACTAGCGGGGGGAAATGAGCAGTTCTTC. Translation: CASSPGLAGGNEQFF. This sequence joins TRBV18 and TRBJ2-1, with 14 bases aligning to TRBD2. The V gene's germline CDR1 is KGHSH and CDR2 LQKENI. This CDR3 has 15 amino acids. V lost 3 bases, J lost 7 bases, and 2 bases stayed unmatched.

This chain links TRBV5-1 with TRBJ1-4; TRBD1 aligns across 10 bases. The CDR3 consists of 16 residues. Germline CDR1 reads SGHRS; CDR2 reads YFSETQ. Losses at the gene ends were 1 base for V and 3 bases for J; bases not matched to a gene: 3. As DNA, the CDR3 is TGCGCCAGCAGCTTGACGACAGGGGGCTCTAATGAAAAACTGTTTTTT. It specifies CASSLTTGGSNEKLFF.

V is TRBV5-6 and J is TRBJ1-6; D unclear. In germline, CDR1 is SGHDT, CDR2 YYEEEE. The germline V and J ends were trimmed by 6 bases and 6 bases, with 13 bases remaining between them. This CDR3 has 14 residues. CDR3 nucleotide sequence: TGTGCCAGCACCGGTGTCCGCCTTAATTCACCCCTCCACTTT. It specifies CASTGVRLNSPLHF. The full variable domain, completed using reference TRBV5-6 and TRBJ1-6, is DAGVTQSPTHLIKTRGQQVTLRCSPKSGHDTVSWYQQALGQGPQFIFQYYEEEERQRGNFPDRFSGHQFPNYSSELNVNALLLGDSALYLCASTGVRLNSPLHFGNGTRLTVT.

CDR3 nucleotide sequence: TGTGCCAGCAGCGTAGGGGAGTCTCAGCCCCAGCATTTT. Translating it yields CASSVGESQPQHF. The chain is built from TRBV9 and TRBJ1-5, with no clear D. Trimming shortened V by 0 bases and J by 6 bases, and 7 bases separated the two germline ends. Germline CDR1 is SGDLS and CDR2 is YYNGEE. The CDR3 has 13 residues.

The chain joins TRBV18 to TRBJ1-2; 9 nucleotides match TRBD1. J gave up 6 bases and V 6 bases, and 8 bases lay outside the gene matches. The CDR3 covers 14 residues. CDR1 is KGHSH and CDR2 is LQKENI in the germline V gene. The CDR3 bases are TGTGCCAGCTCGCTGGACAGGGGAACACATGGCTACACCTTC. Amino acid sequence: CASSLDRGTHGYTF.

In DNA, the CDR3 is TGTGCCAGCAGCTTAGAAGGGGCGCAGGGGAACACTGAAGCTTTCTTT. Translating gives CASSLEGAQGNTEAFF. The chain combines TRBV7-9 with TRBJ1-1; a possible D gene is TRBD1 (5 bases). Germline V CDR1 and CDR2: SEHNR, FQNEAQ (reference sequence). The CDR3 is 16 residues long. Trimming pared 1 base from V and 1 base from J, leaving 13 bases between.

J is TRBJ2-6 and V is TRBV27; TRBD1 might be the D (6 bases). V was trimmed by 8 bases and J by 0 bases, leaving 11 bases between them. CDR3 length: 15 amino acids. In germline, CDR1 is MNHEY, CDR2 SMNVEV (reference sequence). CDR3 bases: TGTGCCAGCGGGGGCTGGTTCTCTGGGGCCAACGTCCTGACTTTC. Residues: CASGGWFSGANVLTF.

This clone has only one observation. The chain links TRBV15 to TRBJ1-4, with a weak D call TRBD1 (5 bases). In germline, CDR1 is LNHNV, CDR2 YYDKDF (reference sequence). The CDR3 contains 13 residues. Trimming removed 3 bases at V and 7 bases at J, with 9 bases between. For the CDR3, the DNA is TGTGCCACCAGCAGCAGGGTTTCTGAAAAACTGTTTTTT. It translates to CATSSRVSEKLFF.

This CDR3 is CASSYGQVVNEKLFF. CDR3 sequence (DNA): TGCGCCAGCAGCTACGGACAGGTAGTTAATGAAAAACTGTTTTTT. The rearrangement links TRBV4-1 to TRBJ1-4; 7 positions match TRBD1. J was trimmed by 4 bases and V by 5 bases; bases with no gene match: 7. This CDR3 has 15 amino acids. The V gene's germline CDR1 is MGHRA and CDR2 YSYEKL.